These T cell receptor beta chains were read from a single sample in a study of spatial heterogeneity in lung cancer. Each CDR3 protein gets one entry after TCRdb re-called the 5' RACE reads with MiXCR. The table lists nearly 80,000 distinct CDR3 sequences, around 7.3% of them singletons. The sequencing here drew on PBMCs, taken at surgery. Receptors originate from a male donor with early-stage non-small cell lung cancer. CDR3s include the opening cysteine and the closing phenylalanine or tryptophan. Each record gives: D gene, J gene, clone size, V gene, CDR3 protein, CDR3 DNA. D genes are given only for firm matches. For some rows the clone size is stated as once, few or many, or as a class when expanded; others skip it.

>TRBD1|TRBJ1-6|-|TRBV14
CASSPWTGLDNSPLHF
TGTGCCAGCAGCCCTTGGACAGGGCTAGATAATTCACCCCTCCACTTT
>-|TRBJ1-2|-|TRBV12-3/TRBV12-4
CASSLTTNYGYTF
TGTGCCAGCAGTTTGACAACTAACTATGGCTACACCTTC
>-|TRBJ1-6|many|TRBV7-2
CASSLAGSNYSPLHF
TGTGCCAGCAGCTTAGCGGGCAGTAATTACTCACCCCTCCACTTT
>-|TRBJ2-2|few|TRBV5-1
CASSWGAEANTGELFF
TGCGCCAGCAGCTGGGGAGCGGAGGCGAACACCGGGGAGCTGTTTTTT
>-|TRBJ2-7|many|TRBV19
CASSVQGGSYEQYF
TGTGCCAGTAGTGTACAAGGGGGTTCCTACGAGCAGTACTTC
>-|TRBJ1-1|many|TRBV3-1
CASSREIRVNTEAFF
TGTGCCAGCAGCCGGGAAATTAGAGTGAACACTGAAGCTTTCTTT
>TRBD2|TRBJ2-1|-|TRBV11-3
CASSLDTLAGAYNEQFF
TGTGCCAGCAGCTTAGATACACTAGCGGGAGCCTACAATGAGCAGTTCTTC
>TRBD1|TRBJ2-7|few|TRBV7-2
CASSFEGQGFYEQYF
TGTGCCAGCAGCTTCGAGGGACAGGGATTCTACGAGCAGTACTTC
>-|TRBJ2-1|-|TRBV12-3/TRBV12-4
CASTTMGSPYNEQFF
TGTGCCAGCACCACCATGGGTTCTCCATACAATGAGCAGTTCTTC
>TRBD1|TRBJ1-4|few|TRBV20-1
CSQQGRDEKLFF
TGCAGCCAACAGGGGCGTGATGAAAAACTGTTTTTT
>-|TRBJ2-3|many|TRBV29-1
CSVEGRARGSTDTQYF
TGCAGCGTTGAAGGTCGGGCCAGGGGTAGCACAGATACGCAGTATTTT
>-|TRBJ1-1|few|TRBV5-6
CASSFNPPRLNTEAFF
TGTGCCAGCAGCTTTAACCCCCCCCGACTGAACACTGAAGCTTTCTTT
>-|TRBJ1-4|many|TRBV12-3/TRBV12-4
CASSLTLGKLFF
TGTGCCAGCAGTTTAACTTTGGGAAAACTGTTTTTT
>TRBD2|TRBJ2-7|few|TRBV27
CASSHGTSGTYEQYF
TGTGCCAGCAGCCACGGGACTAGCGGGACCTACGAGCAGTACTTC
>-|TRBJ1-2|many|TRBV24-1
CATYHEGEGYTF
TGTGCCACCTATCATGAGGGGGAAGGCTACACCTTC
>-|TRBJ1-1|many|TRBV27
CASRGGVLSTEAFF
TGTGCCAGCAGAGGCGGGGTGTTAAGCACTGAAGCTTTCTTT
>-|TRBJ1-2|many|TRBV5-1
CASALTQHGYTF
TGCGCCAGCGCGCTGACCCAGCATGGCTACACCTTC
>-|TRBJ1-1|few|TRBV12-3/TRBV12-4
CASSGGVMNTEAFF
TGTGCCAGCAGCGGAGGCGTCATGAACACTGAAGCTTTCTTT
>TRBD1|TRBJ1-2|few|TRBV14
CASSQVGGTGVYGYTF
TGTGCCAGCAGCCAAGTTGGCGGGACAGGGGTCTATGGCTACACCTTC
>-|TRBJ2-5|many|TRBV29-1
CSVLGPGETQYF
TGCAGCGTTTTGGGGCCCGGAGAGACCCAGTACTTC
>-|TRBJ2-6|few|TRBV7-2
CASSLVSSGANVLTF
TGTGCCAGCAGCTTAGTCAGCTCTGGGGCCAACGTCCTGACTTTC
>TRBD1|TRBJ1-1|many|TRBV10-3
CAISARGQVNTEAFF
TGTGCCATCAGTGCGAGGGGGCAGGTGAACACTGAAGCTTTCTTT
>-|TRBJ1-1|few|TRBV5-4
CASSSGSDTEAFF
TGTGCCAGCAGCTCAGGGAGTGACACTGAAGCTTTCTTT
>TRBD1|TRBJ1-5|few|TRBV4-1
CASSLDNDRGQVQPQHF
TGCGCCAGCAGCCTAGATAATGACAGGGGGCAAGTTCAGCCCCAGCATTTT
>TRBD1|TRBJ2-7|many|TRBV29-1
CSVQGGGEQYF
TGCAGCGTTCAAGGGGGCGGCGAGCAGTACTTC
>-|TRBJ2-7|-|TRBV3-1
CASSPGAGREQYF
TGTGCCAGCAGTCCCGGAGCAGGGAGAGAGCAGTACTTC
>-|TRBJ1-1|few|TRBV2
CASTGGDLNTEAFF
TGTGCCAGCACTGGGGGGGACCTGAACACTGAAGCTTTCTTT
>-|TRBJ2-5|-|TRBV7-8
CASSLQGRGTQYF
TGTGCCAGCAGCTTACAGGGCCGAGGGACCCAGTACTTC
>TRBD1|TRBJ1-5|many|TRBV7-2
CASSSGTVSNQPQHF
TGTGCCAGCAGCTCCGGGACAGTTAGCAATCAGCCCCAGCATTTT
>TRBD1|TRBJ2-7|few|TRBV12-3/TRBV12-4
CASRPTRDRGEQYF
TGTGCCAGCAGACCTACCCGGGACAGGGGCGAGCAGTACTTC
>-|TRBJ2-1|many|TRBV12-3/TRBV12-4
CASSLAIPGNEQFF
TGTGCCAGCAGTTTAGCTATTCCGGGGAATGAGCAGTTCTTC
>-|TRBJ1-6|-|TRBV7-9
CASSFFINRDLYNSPLHF
TGTGCCAGCAGCTTCTTCATTAATAGGGATCTTTATAATTCACCCCTCCACTTT
>-|TRBJ2-2|many|TRBV27
CASSLGGHINTGELFF
TGTGCCAGCAGTTTGGGGGGACACATAAACACCGGGGAGCTGTTTTTT
>-|TRBJ2-7|few|TRBV9
CASSIGTQNYEQYF
TGTGCCAGCAGCATCGGGACACAGAACTACGAGCAGTACTTC
>-|TRBJ2-7|-|TRBV19
CASSPGPISYEQYF
TGTGCCAGTAGTCCGGGACCGATATCCTACGAGCAGTACTTC
>TRBD2|TRBJ2-1|many|TRBV20-1
CSAGLARSYNEQFF
TGCAGTGCAGGACTAGCGCGCTCCTACAATGAGCAGTTCTTC
>-|TRBJ2-3|many|TRBV29-1
CSAGVGDTQYF
TGCAGCGCCGGGGTGGGAGATACGCAGTATTTT
>-|TRBJ1-1|many|TRBV27
CASRGPIRNTEAFF
TGTGCCAGCAGGGGCCCCATCAGGAACACTGAAGCTTTCTTT
>-|TRBJ2-6|-|TRBV7-2
CASSPTASSSGANVLTF
TGTGCCAGCAGCCCGACAGCATCTAGCTCTGGGGCCAACGTCCTGACTTTC
>-|TRBJ2-1|many|TRBV3-1
CASSQDRTKQFF
TGTGCCAGCAGCCAAGATAGGACAAAACAGTTCTTC
>-|TRBJ2-2|few|TRBV5-1
CASSGIQGTGELFF
TGCGCCAGCAGCGGAATACAGGGTACCGGGGAGCTGTTTTTT
>-|TRBJ1-6|many|TRBV7-9
CASSLAGRDSPLHF
TGTGCCAGCAGCTTAGCTGGTCGGGATTCACCCCTCCACTTT
>TRBD2|TRBJ2-3|few|TRBV7-9
CASSRLPPSGDTDTQYF
TGTGCCAGCAGCCGACTCCCCCCTAGCGGGGACACAGATACGCAGTATTTT
>-|TRBJ2-7|many|TRBV20-1
CSARRRSTYEQYF
TGCAGTGCTAGAAGGCGGAGTACCTACGAGCAGTACTTC
>-|TRBJ2-4|-|TRBV28
CASSQSPGSKNIQYF
TGTGCCAGCAGTCAGTCCCCGGGTTCCAAAAACATTCAGTACTTC
>TRBD1|TRBJ1-2|few|TRBV7-3
CASSAGTATEYGYTF
TGTGCCAGCAGCGCCGGGACAGCGACTGAATATGGCTACACCTTC
>-|TRBJ2-2|few|TRBV6-5
CASSPPAGVGELFF
TGTGCCAGCAGTCCCCCCGCCGGGGTCGGGGAGCTGTTTTTT
>-|TRBJ1-4|-|TRBV27
CASSTDRRRNEKLFF
TGTGCCAGCAGTACAGACAGGCGTCGTAATGAAAAACTGTTTTTT
>TRBD1|TRBJ2-7|many|TRBV29-1
CSVRTGGSLEQYF
TGCAGCGTCCGGACAGGGGGCTCCCTGGAGCAGTACTTC
>-|TRBJ1-1|few|TRBV7-9
CASSLKAGTEAFF
TGTGCCAGCAGCTTGAAGGCGGGGACTGAAGCTTTCTTT
>-|TRBJ1-5|many|TRBV6-5
CASSYDGTISPQHF
TGTGCCAGCAGTTACGATGGGACAATCAGCCCCCAGCATTTT
>TRBD2|TRBJ2-3|few|TRBV5-8
CASSIRTSGSRADTQYF
TGTGCCAGCAGCATCCGGACTAGCGGGAGTCGGGCAGATACGCAGTATTTT